One sample yielded the 24 T cell receptor beta chains listed below, sequenced in a study of CD8 T cells in Susac syndrome. It was with random hexamers that about 0.45 to 1 ug RNA was reverse transcribed. TCRdb itself ran the immunoSEQ multiplex PCR reads through MiXCR, one entry per CDR3 protein. There are 100,000 to 150,000 distinct CDR3 sequences in the sample; more than 90% occur only once, and over 0.065% lies in the top ten. Sample: CD4+ T cells from PBMCs. The source is a human donor in good health.

This chain links TRBV29-1 with TRBJ2-3; 7 bases fit TRBD2. Trimming cost V 4 bases and J 1 base; bases outside gene matches: 8. The CDR3 sequence is 15 residues long. The germline V gene has CDR1 SQVTM and CDR2 ANQGSEA. CDR3 nucleotide sequence: TGCAGCGTTGGTCGGACGGGAGGCGGCACAGATACGCAGTATTTT. Translation gives CSVGRTGGGTDTQYF.

The chain recombines TRBV15 with TRBJ1-5; D is possibly TRBD1 (5 bases). V was cut by 5 bases and J by 6 bases, with 11 bases left in between. Germline loops: CDR1 LNHNV, CDR2 YYDKDF (reference sequence). The CDR3 is made up of 13 amino acids. CDR3 bases: TGTGCCACCAGCCCAGGGTACAGTCAGCCCCAGCATTTT. Protein product: CATSPGYSQPQHF. Full variable domain (rest looked up from reference TRBV15 and TRBJ1-5): DAMVIQNPRYQVTQFGKPVTLSCSQTLNHNVMYWYQQKSSQAPKLLFHYYDKDFNNEADTPDNFQSRRPNTSFCFLDIRSPGLGDTAMYLCATSPGYSQPQHFGDGTRLSIL.

The chain has TRBV19 and TRBJ2-3, with D unresolved. Germline CDR1 LNHDA, CDR2 SQIVND (reference sequence). Trimming removed 4 bases from V and 0 bases from J, with 11 bases in between. The CDR3 has 15 residues. The CDR3 nucleotides read TGTGCCAGTAGTACTGACATCTCTAGCACAGATACGCAGTATTTT. Translated, it gives CASSTDISSTDTQYF. The variable domain in full, with the rest retrieved from reference TRBV19 and TRBJ2-3, is DGGITQSPKYLFRKEGQNVTLSCEQNLNHDAMYWYRQDPGQGLRLIYYSQIVNDFQKGDIAEGYSVSREKKESFPLTVTSAQKNPTAFYLCASSTDISSTDTQYFGPGTRLTVL.

This chain links TRBV20-1 with TRBJ1-1, with a tentative D call TRBD1 (5 bases). V was cut by 0 bases and J by 4 bases, with 12 bases left in between. In germline, CDR1 is DFQATT, CDR2 SNEGSKA (reference sequence). CDR3 size: 14 residues. DNA for the CDR3: TGCAGTGCTAGAGAGGGGGGAATGGGCACTGAAGCTTTCTTT. Translating gives CSAREGGMGTEAFF.

The rearrangement uses TRBV2 and TRBJ2-5; D perhaps matches TRBD1 (6 bases). CDR1 SNHLY and CDR2 FYNNEI come from the germline V gene. The CDR3 is 13 residues long. Trimming took off 2 bases at V and 5 bases at J, with 9 bases between the two ends. In DNA form, the CDR3 reads TGTGCCAGCAGTGAACAGGGGCGGGAGACCCAGTACTTC. Protein sequence: CASSEQGRETQYF.

V and J are TRBV5-4 and TRBJ2-7, with 8 bases aligning to TRBD1. This CDR3 region has 13 residues. V shed 1 base, J shed 5 bases, and the junction held 2 bases outside the gene matches. Germline-derived CDR1 and CDR2 are SGHNT and YYREEE (reference sequence). CDR3 coding DNA: TGTGCCAGCAGCTTGTCAGGGGGCAACGAGCAGTACTTC. As protein: CASSLSGGNEQYF.

J is TRBJ1-2 and V is TRBV5-5; D not resolved. The V and J ends lost 2 bases and 2 bases respectively, with 4 bases between them. Germline V gene data show CDR1 as SGHKS and CDR2 as YYEKEE (reference sequence). The length of the CDR3 is 12 residues. CDR3 DNA sequence: TGTGCCAGCAGCTTCAAGAACTATGGCTACACCTTC. As protein: CASSFKNYGYTF.

The chain is built from TRBV20-1 and TRBJ1-2; 7 bases fit TRBD1. The V and J ends lost 7 bases and 2 bases, in that order; junction bases with no gene match: 4. The CDR3 length is 12 residues. CDR1 DFQATT and CDR2 SNEGSKA come from the germline V gene (reference sequence). The CDR3 DNA sequence: TGCAGTGTCCACAGGGGAAACTATGGCTACACCTTC. Its protein is CSVHRGNYGYTF.

The chain joins TRBV9 to TRBJ1-2, with a tentative D call TRBD1 (6 bases). The CDR3 runs to 13 residues. V was trimmed by 4 bases and J by 8 bases, leaving 15 bases between them. Germline assignment: CDR1 SGDLS and CDR2 YYNGEE. CDR3 DNA sequence: TGTGCCAGCAGCTCGATTCAGGGGCGGGGCTACACCTTC. Translation gives CASSSIQGRGYTF.

V and J are TRBV4-1 and TRBJ2-3, with 7 nucleotides matching TRBD1. The junction had 5 bases not matched to a gene; V was cut back by 4 bases and J by 7 bases. CDR1 is MGHRA, CDR2 YSYEKL, per germline. CDR3 length: 13 amino acids. The CDR3 bases are TGCGCCAGCAGCCGGGAACAGGGGTATACGCAGTATTTT. This gives the protein CASSREQGYTQYF.

The chain couples TRBV6-5 to TRBJ2-7; tentatively, D is TRBD2 (6 bases). Trimming took off 4 bases at V and 3 bases at J, with 13 bases between the two ends. The CDR3 has 14 amino acids. Germline CDR1 is MNHEY and CDR2 is SVGAGI. CDR3 coding DNA: TGTGCCAGCAGTTCCCTACTAGCTTTCTACGAGCAGTACTTC. Protein product: CASSSLLAFYEQYF.

The V call is TRBV20-1, the J call TRBJ1-1; D is possibly TRBD1 (5 bases). Trimming removed 0 bases at V and 4 bases at J, with 12 bases between. The CDR3 runs 14 residues. Germline V CDR1 and CDR2: DFQATT, SNEGSKA (reference sequence). CDR3 residues: CSARDLAGGTEAFF. In DNA form, the CDR3 reads TGCAGTGCTAGAGATCTGGCGGGGGGCACTGAAGCTTTCTTT.

This chain joins TRBV29-1 and TRBJ2-3; D unresolved. V dropped 6 bases and J dropped 1 base, with 14 bases sitting between them. Germline values: CDR1 SQVTM, CDR2 ANQGSEA. The CDR3 is made up of 14 amino acids. CDR3 coding DNA: TGCAGCGTCTTTGGGCTAGTAGGCACAGATACGCAGTATTTT. Translation: CSVFGLVGTDTQYF.

The chain combines TRBV5-1 with TRBJ2-4; D perhaps matches TRBD2 (6 bases). Germline V gives CDR1 SGHRS, CDR2 YFSETQ. Trimming stripped 0 bases from V and 8 bases from J, with 12 bases between. The CDR3 has 14 amino acids. The CDR3 loop reads CASSLDGGRYIQYF. The DNA for the CDR3 is TGCGCCAGCAGCTTGGACGGGGGTCGATACATTCAGTACTTC.

The chain employs TRBV3-1 and TRBJ2-3; the D gene is possibly TRBD2 (5 bases). V lost 3 bases and J lost 5, with 12 bases in between. CDR1 and CDR2 (germline): LGHDT, YNNKEL (reference sequence). CDR3 size: 14 residues. The CDR3 nucleotides read TGTGCCAGCAGCCATGGTCTAGCTCTAGATACGCAGTATTTT. This translates into CASSHGLALDTQYF.

The V call is TRBV30, the J call TRBJ2-6; 9 positions match TRBD1. Germline CDR1 GTSNPN, CDR2 SVGIG (reference sequence). This CDR3 contains 16 residues. Trimming cost V 6 bases and J 0 bases; bases outside gene matches: 6. CDR3 sequence reads: CACGQGTYSGANVLTF. The CDR3 DNA reads as TGTGCCTGTGGACAGGGGACATACTCTGGGGCCAACGTCCTGACTTTC.

The rearrangement links TRBV11-2 to TRBJ2-7; the match to TRBD2 covers 10 bases. The CDR3 has 16 residues. Germline V gene lookup returns CDR1 SGHAT and CDR2 FQNNGV. V lost 4 bases to trimming and J lost 1 base; unmatched junction nucleotides: 7. CDR3 region: CASSSLSGRGSYEQYF. In DNA, the CDR3 is TGTGCCAGCAGCTCCCTCAGCGGGAGGGGATCCTACGAGCAGTACTTC.

CDR3 sequence: CASSLPADLTGAGLGGYTF. The CDR3 DNA follows: TGCGCCAGCAGCCTTCCAGCAGACTTGACAGGGGCCGGACTTGGAGGCTACACCTTC. The V gene is TRBV4-1, the J gene TRBJ1-2; TRBD1 matches 8 bases. After removal of 4 bases from V and 8 bases from J, the junction contained 24 bases not matched to a gene. The CDR3 is made up of 19 amino acids. Per germline, CDR1 MGHRA and CDR2 YSYEKL.

The rearrangement links TRBV29-1 to TRBJ2-3, with D hard to call. The CDR3 has 14 amino acids. The V gene lost 0 bases and the J gene lost 6 bases, with 13 bases spanning the gap. CDR1 SQVTM and CDR2 ANQGSEA come from the germline V gene. The CDR3 DNA reads TGCAGCGTTGAAGATAGATGGAACACGGATACGCAGTATTTT. It translates to CSVEDRWNTDTQYF.

The chain is built from TRBV7-2 and TRBJ2-7, with TRBD1 matching 8 bases. V lost 5 bases to trimming and J lost 3 bases; unmatched junction nucleotides: 6. The CDR3 extends over 14 amino acids. In germline, CDR1 is SGHTA, CDR2 FQGNSA. CDR3 sequence reads: CASSPGGMVYEQYF. The CDR3 DNA reads as TGTGCCAGCAGCCCAGGGGGCATGGTCTACGAGCAGTACTTC.

The CDR3 region has the DNA TGCAGTGCTGCGTCTGGCAGCCTCACAGATACGCAGTATTTT. Translated: CSAASGSLTDTQYF. The rearrangement joins TRBV20-1 to TRBJ2-3; no clear D gene. Germline lookup yields CDR1 DFQATT and CDR2 SNEGSKA (reference sequence). The CDR3 length is 14 residues. Trimming removed 5 bases at V and 2 bases at J, with 14 bases between.

The rearrangement links TRBV7-2 to TRBJ2-4; TRBD1 is a possible D gene (7 bases). V dropped 3 bases and J dropped 4 bases, with 13 bases sitting between them. Per germline, CDR1 SGHTA and CDR2 FQGNSA. This CDR3 contains 15 residues. CDR3 sequence (DNA): TGTGCCAGCAGCTTTTTGCAGGGGGGAAAAAACATTCAGTACTTC. Protein product: CASSFLQGGKNIQYF. The full variable domain, rest sourced from reference TRBV7-2 and TRBJ2-4, is GAGVSQSPSNKVTEKGKDVELRCDPISGHTALYWYRQSLGQGLEFLIYFQGNSAPDKSGLPSDRFSAERTGGSVSTLTIQRTQQEDSAVYLCASSFLQGGKNIQYFGAGTRLSVL.

The chain joins TRBV12-3 or TRBV12-4 to TRBJ2-5, with D tentatively TRBD2 (6 bases). The V gene lost 3 bases and the J gene lost 5 bases, with 16 bases spanning the gap. The CDR3 loop spans 15 amino acids. Here the CDR3 reads CASSLGLTGGETQYF. DNA of the CDR3: TGTGCCAGCAGTTTGGGTCTCACTGGGGGGGAGACCCAGTACTTC.

The V call is TRBV12-3 or TRBV12-4, the J call TRBJ2-3, with 10 bases fitting TRBD2. The CDR3 loop spans 17 amino acids. J gave up 3 bases and V 2 bases, and 8 bases lay outside the gene matches. CDR3 in DNA: TGTGCCAGCAGTTTATGGCTAGCGGGAGCGGGGACAGATACGCAGTATTTT. Its translation is CASSLWLAGAGTDTQYF.